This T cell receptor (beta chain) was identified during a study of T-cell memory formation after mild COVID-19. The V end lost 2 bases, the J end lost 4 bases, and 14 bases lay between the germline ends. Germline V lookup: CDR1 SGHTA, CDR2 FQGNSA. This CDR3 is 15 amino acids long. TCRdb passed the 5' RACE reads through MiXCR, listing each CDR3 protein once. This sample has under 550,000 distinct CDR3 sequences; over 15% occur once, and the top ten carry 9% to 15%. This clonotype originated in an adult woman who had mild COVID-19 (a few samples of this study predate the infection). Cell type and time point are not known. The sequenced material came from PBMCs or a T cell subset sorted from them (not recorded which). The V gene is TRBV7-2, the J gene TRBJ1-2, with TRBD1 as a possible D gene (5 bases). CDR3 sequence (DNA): TGTGCCAGCAGCTTATCGGGGGAAGAGGGCTATGGCTACACCTTC. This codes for CASSLSGEEGYGYTF.